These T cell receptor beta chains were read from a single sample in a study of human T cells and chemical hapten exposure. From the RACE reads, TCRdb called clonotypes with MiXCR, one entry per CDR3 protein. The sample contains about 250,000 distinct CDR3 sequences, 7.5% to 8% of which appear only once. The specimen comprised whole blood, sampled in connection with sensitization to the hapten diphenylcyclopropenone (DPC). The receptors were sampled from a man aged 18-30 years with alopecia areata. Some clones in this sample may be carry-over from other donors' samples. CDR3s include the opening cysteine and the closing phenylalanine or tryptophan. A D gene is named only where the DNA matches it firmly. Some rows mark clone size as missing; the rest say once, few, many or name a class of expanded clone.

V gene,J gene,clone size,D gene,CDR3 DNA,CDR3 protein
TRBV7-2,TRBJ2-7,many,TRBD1,TGTGCCAGCAGGCCCACAGGGGGCGTCTACGAGCAGTACTTC,CASRPTGGVYEQYF
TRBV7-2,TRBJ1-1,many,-,TGTGCCAGCAGCTTTTCAGAGGGGACTGAAGCTTTCTTT,CASSFSEGTEAFF
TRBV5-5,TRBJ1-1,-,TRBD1,TGTGCCAGCAGCTTATCGGGACAGGGTATCGGGAACACTGAAGCTTTCTTT,CASSLSGQGIGNTEAFF
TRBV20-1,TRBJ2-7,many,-,TGCAGTGCCAACCTCGTTGGGGCAGCGGCAGAGCAGTACTTC,CSANLVGAAAEQYF
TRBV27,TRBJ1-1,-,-,TGTGCCAGCAGTTTATATCATTTCACTGAAGCTTTCTTT,CASSLYHFTEAFF
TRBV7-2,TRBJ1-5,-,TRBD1,TGTGCCAGCAGCTCTCAGGCATACAGGGGGACTAGCAATCAGCCCCAGCATTTT,CASSSQAYRGTSNQPQHF
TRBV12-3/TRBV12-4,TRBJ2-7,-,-,TGTGCCAGCAGTTTCGCCAGGAACGAGCAGTACTTC,CASSFARNEQYF
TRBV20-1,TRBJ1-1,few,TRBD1,TGCAGTGCACACTCTTCCGGGACAGGGAGGGCTGAAGCTTTCTTT,CSAHSSGTGRAEAFF
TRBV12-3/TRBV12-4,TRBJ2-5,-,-,TGTGCCAGCAGTCAGACACAGGGCCTGCAAGAGACCCAGTACTTC,CASSQTQGLQETQYF
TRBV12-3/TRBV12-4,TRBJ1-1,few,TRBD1,TGTGCCAGCAGCGCGACAGGGGTTAACACTGAAGCTTTCTTT,CASSATGVNTEAFF
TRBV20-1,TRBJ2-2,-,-,TGCAGTGCAAAGCGAACCGGGGAGCTGTTTTTT,CSAKRTGELFF
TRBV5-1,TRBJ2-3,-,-,TGCGCCAGCAGCTTACCCGTAGGGCGGGGAGATAATACGCAGTATTTT,CASSLPVGRGDNTQYF
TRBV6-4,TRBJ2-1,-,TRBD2,TGTGCCAGCAGTGACTCCGGGACTAGCTACAATGAGCAGCTCTTC,CASSDSGTSYNEQLF
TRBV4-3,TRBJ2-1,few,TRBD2,TGCGCCAGCAGCCAAGTTAGCGGGGATAGCTCCTACAATGAGCAGTTCTTC,CASSQVSGDSSYNEQFF
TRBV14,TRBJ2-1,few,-,TGTGCCAGCAGCCAATCAGGGGTCCGGTCCTACAATGAGCAGTTCTTC,CASSQSGVRSYNEQFF
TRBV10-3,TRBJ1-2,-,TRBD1,TGTGCCATCAGTGGCCCCCGGGACAGGGGTGATTATGGCTACACCTTC,CAISGPRDRGDYGYTF
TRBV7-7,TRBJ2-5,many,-,TGTGCCAGCAGCTTCATCGGGGACCAAGAGACCCAGTACTTC,CASSFIGDQETQYF
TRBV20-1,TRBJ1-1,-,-,TGCAGTGCTAGAGGGTCTCAGATGAACACTGAAGCTTTCTTT,CSARGSQMNTEAFF
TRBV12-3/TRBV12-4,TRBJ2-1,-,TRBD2,TGTGCCAGCAGTTCTCTAGCGGGGGGGCCTGGGGATGAGCAGTTCTTC,CASSSLAGGPGDEQFF
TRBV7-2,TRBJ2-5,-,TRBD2,TGTGCCAGCAGCTTAGTTTCCCTAGCGGGGGGGCCTCAGACCCAGTACTTC,CASSLVSLAGGPQTQYF
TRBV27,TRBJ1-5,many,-,TGTGCCAGCAGCTCCGGACAGTTCAATCAGCCCCAGCATTTT,CASSSGQFNQPQHF
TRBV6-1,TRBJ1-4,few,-,TGTGCCACCCGGACTGGAAATGAAAAACTGTTTTTT,CATRTGNEKLFF
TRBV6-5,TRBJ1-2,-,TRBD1,TGTGCCAGCAGTTACACCGGACAGGGTGGCTATGGCTACACCTTC,CASSYTGQGGYGYTF
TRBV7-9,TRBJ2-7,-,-,TGTGCCAGCACCCCGGACGACGAGCAGTACTTC,CASTPDDEQYF
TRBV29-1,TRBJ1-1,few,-,TGCAGCGTGACCGGGACGGCGAACACTGAAGCTTTCTTT,CSVTGTANTEAFF
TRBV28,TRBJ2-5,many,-,TGTGCCAGCAGTTTACCTGGGGGCTCGGAGACCCAGTACTTC,CASSLPGGSETQYF
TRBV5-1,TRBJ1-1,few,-,TGCGCCAGCATGAGGGACATGAACACTGAAGCTTTCTTT,CASMRDMNTEAFF
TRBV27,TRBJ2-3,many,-,TGTGCCAGCAGTGAAACAGGATCAGATACGCAGTATTTT,CASSETGSDTQYF
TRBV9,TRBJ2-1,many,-,TGTGCCAGCAGCCCTTTTATTCGTGATGAGCAGTTCTTC,CASSPFIRDEQFF
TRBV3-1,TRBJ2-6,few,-,TGTGCCAGCAGCCAAGAAAGGAAGGCTGGGGCCAACGTCCTGACTTTC,CASSQERKAGANVLTF
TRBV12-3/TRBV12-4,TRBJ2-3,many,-,TGTGCCAGCAGCCCCGGGACAGATACGCAGTATTTT,CASSPGTDTQYF
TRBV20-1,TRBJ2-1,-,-,TGCAGTGCTAGGAGGGGGTCGCCCTACAATGAGCAGTTCTTC,CSARRGSPYNEQFF
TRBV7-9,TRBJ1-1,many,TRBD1,TGTGCCAGCAGTTTCGGGACAGTCCAATCGAACACTGAAGCTTTCTTT,CASSFGTVQSNTEAFF
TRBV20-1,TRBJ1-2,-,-,TGCAGTGCTCGAGATGGGGGTACAAACTATGGCTACACCTTC,CSARDGGTNYGYTF
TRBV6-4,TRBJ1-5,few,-,TGTGCCAGCAGTAAGAGTGATCAGCCCCAGCATTTT,CASSKSDQPQHF
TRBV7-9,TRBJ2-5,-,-,TGTGCCAGCAGCTTAGTCGCAGGTCCGCGAGAGACCCAGTACTTC,CASSLVAGPRETQYF
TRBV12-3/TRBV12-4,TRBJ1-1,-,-,TGTGCCAGCAGTTTCCCAGCTTTCTTT,CASSFPAFF
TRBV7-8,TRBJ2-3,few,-,TGTGCCACCGCCAGGGGGAGGACTACAGATACGCAGTATTTT,CATARGRTTDTQYF
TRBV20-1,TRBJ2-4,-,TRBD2,TGCAGTGCTAGAGATTCGGTGCTAGCGGGGGGTGTCAGAAACATTCAGTACTTC,CSARDSVLAGGVRNIQYF
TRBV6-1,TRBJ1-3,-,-,TGTGCCAGCAGTGACTACAGGGAGTCTCCTGGAAACACCATATATTTT,CASSDYRESPGNTIYF
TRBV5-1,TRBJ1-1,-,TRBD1,TGCGCCAGCAGCTTGGAGGGGGCTTACACTGAAGCTTTCTTT,CASSLEGAYTEAFF
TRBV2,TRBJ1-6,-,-,TGTGCCAGCAGTGGAGGGGGAGTACGTTCACCCCTCCACTTT,CASSGGGVRSPLHF
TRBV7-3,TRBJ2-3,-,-,TGTGCCAGCAGCTCCCAAAATAGACCCGCGGGAGATACGCAGTATTTT,CASSSQNRPAGDTQYF
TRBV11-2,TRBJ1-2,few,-,TGTGCCAGCAGCTTAGATCGACTGGGCTATGGCTACACCTTC,CASSLDRLGYGYTF
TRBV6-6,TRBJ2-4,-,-,TGTGCCAGCAGTTACTCGATCCGGGGGCGGGCCAAAAACATTCAGTACTTC,CASSYSIRGRAKNIQYF
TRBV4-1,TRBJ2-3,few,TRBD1,TGCGCCAGCAGCCTGGGACAGGGGATGATTGGCACAGATACGCAGTATTTT,CASSLGQGMIGTDTQYF
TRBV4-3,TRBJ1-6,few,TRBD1,TGCGCCAGCAGCCGTGGGAGACAGGGAAATTCACCCCTCCACTTT,CASSRGRQGNSPLHF
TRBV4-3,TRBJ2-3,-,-,TGCGCCAGCAGCCAAGATTTAGAGTTACGTAAGCAGTATTTT,CASSQDLELRKQYF
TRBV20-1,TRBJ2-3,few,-,TGCAGTGCTAAGAGCCCTCGTGGAGGAGATACGCAGTATTTT,CSAKSPRGGDTQYF
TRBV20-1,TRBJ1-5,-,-,TGCAGTGCTAGAGGCGGGGGCATCTTCTATCAGCCCCAGCATTTT,CSARGGGIFYQPQHF
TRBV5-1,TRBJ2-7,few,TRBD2,TGCGCCAGCAGGACCGGGACTAGCGGGTACTCCTACGAGCAGTACTTC,CASRTGTSGYSYEQYF
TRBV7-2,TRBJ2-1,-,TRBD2,TGTGCCAGCAGCGCCCGACTAGCGGGGGGATACAATGAGCAGTTCTTC,CASSARLAGGYNEQFF
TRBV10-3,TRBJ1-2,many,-,TGTGCCACACGGGACCCATCATTTAACTATGGCTACACCTTC,CATRDPSFNYGYTF
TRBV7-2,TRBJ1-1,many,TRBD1,TGTGCCAGCAGCTTCCTGACAGGGGTAGCTGAAGCTTTCTTT,CASSFLTGVAEAFF
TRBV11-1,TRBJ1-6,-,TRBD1,TGTGCCAGCAGCTCGACAGGGCGGGGATCACCCCTCCACTTT,CASSSTGRGSPLHF
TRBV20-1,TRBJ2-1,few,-,TGCAGTGCTAGTAGGTTTGCGGGCTACAATGAGCAGTTCTTC,CSASRFAGYNEQFF
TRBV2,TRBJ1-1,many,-,TGTGCCAGCATTACAGATATGAACACTGAAGCTTTCTTT,CASITDMNTEAFF
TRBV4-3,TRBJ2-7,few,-,TGCGCCAGCAGCCAAGATCGCGGGCTGCATGTGCAGTACTTC,CASSQDRGLHVQYF